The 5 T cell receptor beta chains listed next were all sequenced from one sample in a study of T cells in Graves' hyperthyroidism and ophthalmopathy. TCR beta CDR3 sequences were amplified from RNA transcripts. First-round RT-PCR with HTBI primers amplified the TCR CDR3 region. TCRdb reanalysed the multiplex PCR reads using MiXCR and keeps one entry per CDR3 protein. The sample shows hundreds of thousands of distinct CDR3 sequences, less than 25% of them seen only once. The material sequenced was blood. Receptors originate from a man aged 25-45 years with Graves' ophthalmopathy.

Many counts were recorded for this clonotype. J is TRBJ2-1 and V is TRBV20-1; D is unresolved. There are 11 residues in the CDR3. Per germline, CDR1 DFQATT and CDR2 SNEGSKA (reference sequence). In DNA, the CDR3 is TGCGGCATGAAGACCTACAATGAGCAGTTCTTC. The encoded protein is CGMKTYNEQFF.

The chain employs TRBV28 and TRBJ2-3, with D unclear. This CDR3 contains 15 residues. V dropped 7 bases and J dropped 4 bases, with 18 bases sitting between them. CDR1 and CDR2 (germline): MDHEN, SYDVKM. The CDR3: CASNVLMGRADTQYF. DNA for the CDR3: TGTGCCAGCAATGTACTCATGGGTCGCGCAGATACGCAGTATTTT.

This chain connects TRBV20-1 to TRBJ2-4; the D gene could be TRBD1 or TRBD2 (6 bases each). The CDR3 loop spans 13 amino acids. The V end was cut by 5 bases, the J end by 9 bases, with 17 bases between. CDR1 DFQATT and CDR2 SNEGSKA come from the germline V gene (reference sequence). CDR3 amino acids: CSAYPTGGGIQYF. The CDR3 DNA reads TGCAGTGCTTACCCTACCGGAGGGGGCATTCAGTACTTC.

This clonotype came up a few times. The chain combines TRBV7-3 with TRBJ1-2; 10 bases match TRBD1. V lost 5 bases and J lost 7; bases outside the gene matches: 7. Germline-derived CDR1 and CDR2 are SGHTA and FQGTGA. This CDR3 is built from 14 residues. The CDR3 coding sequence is TGTGCCAGCAGCCTCGACAGGGGGCTGGGTGGCTACACCTTC. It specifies CASSLDRGLGGYTF.

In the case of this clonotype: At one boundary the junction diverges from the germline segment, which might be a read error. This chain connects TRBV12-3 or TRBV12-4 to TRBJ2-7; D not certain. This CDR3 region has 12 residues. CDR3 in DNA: TGTGCCAGCAGTTTAGGGCTCTACGGGCAGTACTTC. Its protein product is CASSLGLYGQYF.